Below, 11 T cell receptor beta chains from the same sample are listed, as sequenced in a study of cytomegalovirus exposure and HLA in healthy donors. The PCR had 60 Vbeta and 13 Jbeta primers. Method: immunoSEQ multiplex PCR; TCRdb's copy keeps in-frame clones and lacks some. Among hundreds of thousands of clones listed, about 85% were seen once. The sequencing sample was made of PBMCs. These receptors were taken from a girl under 10 years old in good health and CMV-seronegative.

This clone was counted between two and nine times. The CDR3 coding sequence is TGTGCCAGCAGTGACGACAGGGCGAACACTGAAGCTTTCTTT. Its protein product is CASSDDRANTEAFF. The chain couples TRBV6-1 to TRBJ1-1; 7 bases match TRBD1. J was trimmed by 1 base and V by 3 bases; bases with no gene match: 2. The CDR3 spans 14 residues. The germline CDR1 and CDR2 sequences are MNHNS and SASEGT.

This sequence joins TRBV6-5 and TRBJ2-1; 12 bases are shared with TRBD2. V was pared by 6 bases and J by 10 bases, with 7 bases of the junction left unmatched. Germline V lookup: CDR1 MNHEY, CDR2 SVGAGI. The CDR3 is 14 amino acids. The CDR3 coding sequence is TGTGCCAGCAGCCGGGGCGGACTAGCGGGAGAGCAGTTCTTC. It encodes CASSRGGLAGEQFF.

The rearrangement joins TRBV10-2 to TRBJ2-3, with TRBD2 identical over 7 bases. Germline CDR1 and CDR2: WSHSY and SAAADI. The CDR3 runs 13 residues. V dropped 2 bases and J dropped 5; count of bases not matched to a gene: 1. CDR3 coding DNA: TGCGCCAGCAGTGAGCAGCGGGGAGATACGCAGTATTTT. Protein product: CASSEQRGDTQYF.

This clone was recorded once. The V call is TRBV6-5, the J call TRBJ2-7, with TRBD1 as a possible D gene (6 bases). The germline V gene encodes CDR1 MNHEY and CDR2 SVGAGI. This CDR3 spans 14 amino acids. The germline V and J ends were trimmed by 0 bases and 3 bases, with 9 bases remaining between them. The CDR3 spells CASSYSEGGYEQYF. In DNA, the CDR3 is TGTGCCAGCAGTTACTCAGAAGGGGGCTACGAGCAGTACTTC.

CDR3 region: CASSPRQATNEKLFF. The CDR3, as DNA: TGTGCCAGCAGCCCCCGACAGGCAACTAATGAAAAACTGTTTTTT. V and J are TRBV7-9 and TRBJ1-4, with D possibly matching TRBD1 (6 bases). This CDR3 is built from 15 residues. Germline CDR1 is SEHNR and CDR2 is FQNEAQ (reference sequence). The V end lost 5 bases, the J end lost 0 bases, and 10 bases lay between the germline ends.

This chain links TRBV10-3 with TRBJ1-1; TRBD1 matches at 8 bases. Germline CDR1 reads ENHRY; CDR2 reads SYGVKD. After removal of 4 bases from V and 4 bases from J, the junction contained 2 bases not matched to a gene. The CDR3 runs to 13 residues. CDR3 region: CAISVGTGTEAFF. CDR3 DNA sequence: TGTGCCATCAGTGTAGGGACAGGCACTGAAGCTTTCTTT.

The chain links TRBV7-9 to TRBJ1-5; D may be TRBD1 (6 bases). Germline values: CDR1 SEHNR, CDR2 FQNEAQ (reference sequence). The V end was cut by 1 base, the J end by 6 bases, with 13 bases between. The CDR3 is 15 residues long. CDR3 DNA: TGTGCCAGCAGCTTAGAGGGGGGGTTTGGTCAGCCCCAGCATTTT. This codes for CASSLEGGFGQPQHF.

The rearrangement uses TRBV7-8 and TRBJ1-1; 7 positions agree with TRBD1. The length of the CDR3 is 16 residues. V was clipped by 0 bases and J by 5 bases; unmatched bases: 9. Looked up from germline, CDR1 is SGHVS and CDR2 is FQNEAQ. The DNA of the CDR3 is TGTGCCAGCAGCTTAGCGCTAGGGAAGGGGGCGACTGAAGCTTTCTTT. Encoded protein: CASSLALGKGATEAFF.

The CDR3 protein is CASSPTNGRGTEAFF. Written as DNA, the CDR3 is TGTGCCAGCTCACCAACAAACGGACGGGGCACTGAAGCTTTCTTT. The chain is built from TRBV18 and TRBJ1-1; D unclear. The CDR3 runs to 15 residues. V lost 2 bases, J lost 4 bases, and 14 bases lay in between. Germline CDR1 KGHSH, CDR2 LQKENI.

The chain carries TRBV29-1 and TRBJ1-6; 10 bases map to TRBD1. Germline V gene lookup returns CDR1 SQVTM and CDR2 ANQGSEA. V was pared by 6 bases and J by 10 bases, with 9 bases of the junction left unmatched. The CDR3 covers 14 residues. CDR3 protein: CSVRPGTGDSPLHF. In nucleotides, the CDR3 is TGCAGCGTGCGACCCGGGACAGGGGACTCACCCCTCCACTTT. Looking up the rest from reference TRBV29-1 and TRBJ1-6 gives the full variable domain: SAVISQKPSRDICQRGTSLTIQCQVDSQVTMMFWYRQQPGQSLTLIATANQGSEATYESGFVIDKFPISRPNLTFSTLTVSNMSPEDSSIYLCSVRPGTGDSPLHFGNGTRLTVT.

This clone was observed a single time. J is TRBJ2-2 and V is TRBV10-3, with 8 bases aligning to TRBD2. Germline V gives CDR1 ENHRY, CDR2 SYGVKD. This CDR3 has 16 amino acids. The J segment lost 7 bases and the V segment lost 3 bases, leaving 10 bases of the junction unmatched. CDR3 nucleotides: TGTGCCATCAGTGACCTCGGGGGGGAGGTTGGCGGGGAGCTGTTTTTT. As protein: CAISDLGGEVGGELFF.